This T cell receptor (beta chain) was sequenced in a study of identical twins. TCRdb analysed the 5' RACE reads with MiXCR anew, one entry per CDR3 protein. The repertoire holds just under 650,000 distinct CDR3 sequences, just over 7% seen once, with 1.6% in the top ten. Study conclusions and caveats: With beta out-of-frame sequences, excess sharing by twins was weaker. Fewer insertions characterized abundant cord blood beta clonotypes, whereas memory repertoires showed none.

Per the germline V gene, CDR1 is LGHDT and CDR2 is YNNKEL (reference sequence). The CDR3 totals 14 residues. V lost 4 bases, J lost 7 bases, and 4 bases stayed unmatched. As concerns this clonotype: Its antigen is currently unknown.

These data are also associated with another study on yellow fever vaccine responses in identical twins.

The J gene is TRBJ1-4, the V gene TRBV3-1; 9 nucleotides line up with TRBD1. The receptor's source is a woman between 18 and 30 years old in good health. Sequences were obtained from PBMCs. This chain's CDR3 is CASSPGQGSEKLFF. The DNA for the CDR3 is TGTGCCAGCAGCCCAGGACAGGGGAGTGAAAAACTGTTTTTT.